The clone carrying this TCR beta chain has ten or more counts. CDR1 MGHRA and CDR2 YSYEKL come from the germline V gene. The CDR3 is 15 amino acids. TCRdb reprocessed the PCR reads via MiXCR and lists one record per CDR3 protein. The table lists some 6,200 distinct CDR3 sequences, roughly 15% of them singletons. The data were taken from a study of tumor-infiltrating lymphocytes in oesophageal squamous cell carcinoma. Input material: normal esophageal tissue next to the tumor. The V call is TRBV4-1, the J call TRBJ2-1, with 10 bases identical to TRBD2. The J call may be faulty, since TRBJ2-7 better matches the DNA end. This TCR was sampled from a male donor with esophageal squamous cell carcinoma. The CDR3 sequence is CASSQDPGLAFEQYF. The CDR3 region has the DNA TGCGCCAGCAGCCAAGATCCGGGACTAGCGTTCGAGCAGTACTTC.